This T cell receptor beta chain was identified during a study of OX40 agonist ivuxolimab in advanced cancers. On the study more broadly: Patients got intravenous ivuxolimab at 0.01 to 10 mg/kg every 2 weeks. General observations from the study: Within 6 weeks, CD4+ and CD8+ blood T cells expanded clonally at 0.1 to 3.0 mg/kg. Averaging showed that CD8+ T cells had more expanded clones than CD4+ did.

For this clone: Its antigen is unknown.

Blood specimens came from baseline, cycle 4 day 1, and cycle 7 day 1. Sequencing was performed with immunoSEQ multiplex PCR; in TCRdb, only in-frame clones are kept and a portion is missing. Here the sample spans roughly 75,000 clones, approximately 88% being singletons. CDR3 length: 15 residues. After removal of 7 bases from V and 2 bases from J, the junction contained 2 bases not matched to a gene. Germline CDR1 MDHEN, CDR2 SYDVKM. The receptor comes from an adult with an advanced solid tumor such as melanoma, head and neck, liver or kidney cancer. V gene TRBV28 combines with J gene TRBJ2-1; 13 bases agree with TRBD2. The sequencing used CD4+ or CD8+ T cells sorted from blood, collected in a trial of the OX40 agonist ivuxolimab. CDR3 DNA sequence: TGTGCCAGCACCGGGACTAGCGGGGCCTACAATGAGCAGTTCTTC. Translated: CASTGTSGAYNEQFF.